Included here is one TCR beta chain sequence, with context. The CDR3 runs 13 residues. V lost 4 bases to trimming and J lost 10 bases; unmatched junction nucleotides: 6. CDR1 SEHNR and CDR2 FQNEAQ come from the germline V gene (reference sequence). Study processing details: Amplification from reference gene primers served as the basis for estimated nucleated cell counts. This table comes from immunoSEQ multiplex PCR, and its TCRdb copy is limited to in-frame clones, with some not included. For V, J and clone size, that table is used; D and trimming come from the DNA. Of about 110,000 clones in the sample, around 89% were seen once. These data are taken from a study of blood T cell repertoires in COVID-19.

This TCR came from a woman over 75 with acute or convalescent COVID-19. The source material was peripheral blood. The rearrangement joins TRBV7-9 to TRBJ1-4; 7 bases fit TRBD1. The CDR3 DNA sequence: TGTGCCAGCAGCTCTAGGACAGGAGGAAAACTGTTTTTT. Translating gives CASSSRTGGKLFF.